These 26 T cell receptor beta chains share one sample of origin, sequenced in a study of OX40 agonist ivuxolimab in advanced cancers. Here immunoSEQ multiplex PCR was the method, and the copy in TCRdb shows in-frame clones only, minus some. The sample lists tens of thousands of clones, about 89% occurring once. The source was CD4+ or CD8+ T cells sorted from blood, collected in a trial of the OX40 agonist ivuxolimab. The receptors originated from an adult with an advanced solid tumor such as melanoma, head and neck, liver or kidney cancer.

The rearrangement uses TRBV27 and TRBJ2-3; 15 bases line up with TRBD2. There are 16 residues in the CDR3. Germline values: CDR1 MNHEY, CDR2 SMNVEV (reference sequence). Unmatched junction bases numbered 5, after V lost 4 bases and J lost 6 bases. Here the CDR3 reads CASSSGLAGGGDTQYF. The CDR3 coding sequence is TGTGCCAGCAGTTCGGGACTAGCGGGAGGAGGGGATACGCAGTATTTT.

The chain employs TRBV7-9 and TRBJ1-2, with unresolved D. The CDR3 covers 14 residues. Deletions cut 4 bases from V and 5 bases from J, with 14 bases between. Germline V gene sequence: CDR1 SEHNR, CDR2 FQNEAQ (reference sequence). The CDR3: CASSYQAAQYGYTF. CDR3 bases: TGTGCCAGCAGCTACCAGGCAGCCCAGTATGGCTACACCTTC.

The chain uses TRBV27 and TRBJ1-1; perhaps TRBD1 as D (5 bases). This CDR3 has 14 amino acids. Germline assignment: CDR1 MNHEY and CDR2 SMNVEV (reference sequence). V was clipped by 3 bases and J by 4 bases, with 12 bases between them. The CDR3 region is CASSFREGRTEAFF. The DNA for the CDR3 is TGTGCCAGCAGTTTTCGGGAGGGGCGCACTGAAGCTTTCTTT.

This chain joins TRBV19 and TRBJ2-7; D may be TRBD2 (5 bases). Germline V lookup: CDR1 LNHDA, CDR2 SQIVND (reference sequence). There are 13 residues in the CDR3. V shed 5 bases and J shed 2 bases, with 10 bases lying between them. The CDR3 bases are TGTGCCAGTAGTTTCGGGGAAACCTACGAGCAGTACTTC. Protein: CASSFGETYEQYF.

V is TRBV4-1 and J is TRBJ1-5, with a weak D call TRBD1 (6 bases). The CDR3 spans 15 residues. From germline, CDR1 is MGHRA and CDR2 YSYEKL. Between the trimmed V and J ends, which lost 2 bases and 1 base, there was a span of 9 bases. This CDR3 reads CASSQFRGSNQPQHF. DNA for the CDR3: TGCGCCAGCAGCCAATTCAGGGGAAGCAATCAGCCCCAGCATTTT.

CDR3 protein: CASSLDPGSNQPQHF. CDR3 nucleotides: TGTGCCAGCAGCTTAGATCCGGGGAGCAATCAGCCCCAGCATTTT. The chain couples TRBV11-2 to TRBJ1-5; D unresolved. Germline V lookup: CDR1 SGHAT, CDR2 FQNNGV. Trimming took 0 bases from V and 1 from J, leaving 7 bases between them. The CDR3 is 15 residues long.

The chain joins TRBV18 to TRBJ2-5, with TRBD1 matching 10 bases. The CDR3 runs 17 residues. Per germline, CDR1 KGHSH and CDR2 LQKENI. J lost 3 bases, V lost 0 bases, and 7 bases had no gene match. This CDR3 is CASSPPPGQGFEETQYF. CDR3 DNA sequence: TGTGCCAGCTCACCACCTCCGGGACAGGGGTTTGAAGAGACCCAGTACTTC.

The V gene is TRBV27, the J gene TRBJ2-7; no reliable D call. Germline V gives CDR1 MNHEY, CDR2 SMNVEV (reference sequence). Trimming removed 6 bases from V and 3 bases from J, with 15 bases in between. The CDR3 runs 14 residues. The CDR3 reads CASRGADPGYEQYF. DNA of the CDR3: TGTGCCAGCAGAGGTGCGGACCCGGGCTACGAGCAGTACTTC.

V and J are TRBV7-9 and TRBJ2-7; D tentatively fits TRBD1 or TRBD2 (5 bases each). Looked up from germline, CDR1 is SEHNR and CDR2 is FQNEAQ (reference sequence). With 3 bases removed from V and 2 bases from J, the gap between germline ends came to 14 bases. This CDR3 comprises 15 residues. For the CDR3, the DNA is TGTGCCAGCAGCTTGCTCCGGGACGGTACCTACGAGCAGTACTTC. It codes for CASSLLRDGTYEQYF.

The chain joins TRBV15 to TRBJ2-1; 7 positions match TRBD1. The CDR3 loop spans 14 amino acids. V was clipped by 5 bases and J by 5 bases; unmatched bases: 6. Looked up from germline, CDR1 is LNHNV and CDR2 is YYDKDF (reference sequence). CDR3 loop: CATSFGTANNEQFF. CDR3 coding DNA: TGTGCCACCAGCTTCGGGACAGCCAACAATGAGCAGTTCTTC.

The V gene is TRBV27, the J gene TRBJ2-1; D is uncertain. Germline CDR1 reads MNHEY; CDR2 reads SMNVEV (reference sequence). This CDR3 region has 14 residues. V was pared by 6 bases and J by 2 bases, with 11 bases between. The CDR3 sequence: CASRRAGPYNEQFF. The CDR3 coding sequence is TGTGCCAGCAGAAGGGCAGGCCCCTACAATGAGCAGTTCTTC.

The chain uses TRBV9 and TRBJ2-2; D might be TRBD1 (6 bases). Germline V gives CDR1 SGDLS, CDR2 YYNGEE. The germline V and J ends were trimmed by 4 bases and 0 bases, with 10 bases remaining between them. The CDR3 runs to 15 residues. In DNA, the CDR3 is TGTGCCAGCAGCCCTGGGACATCGAACACCGGGGAGCTGTTTTTT. This translates into CASSPGTSNTGELFF. Based on the CDR3 plus reference TRBV9 and TRBJ2-2, the full variable domain is DSGVTQTPKHLITATGQRVTLRCSPRSGDLSVYWYQQSLDQGLQFLIQYYNGEERAKGNILERFSAQQFPDLHSELNLSSLELGDSALYFCASSPGTSNTGELFFGEGSRLTVL.

This rearrangement joins TRBV27 to TRBJ1-1; tentatively, D is TRBD1 (6 bases). V was trimmed by 4 bases and J by 4 bases, leaving 10 bases between them. Germline lookup yields CDR1 MNHEY and CDR2 SMNVEV (reference sequence). The CDR3 totals 13 residues. The CDR3 reads CASSSGGSTEAFF. The CDR3 DNA is TGTGCCAGCAGTTCCGGGGGCAGCACTGAAGCTTTCTTT.

This chain links TRBV7-2 with TRBJ1-3, with 8 bases fitting TRBD1. Losses at the gene ends were 1 base for V and 3 bases for J; bases not matched to a gene: 2. The V gene's germline CDR1 is SGHTA and CDR2 FQGNSA. The CDR3 has 15 residues. Here the CDR3 DNA reads TGTGCCAGCAGCTTAGGGACAGGGTTTGGAAACACCATATATTTT. It yields the protein CASSLGTGFGNTIYF.

This chain uses TRBV5-8 with TRBJ1-1; D gene unclear. Looked up from germline, CDR1 is SGHTS and CDR2 is YDEGEE. V was pared by 0 bases and J by 6 bases, with 9 bases between. CDR3 length: 13 residues. The CDR3 loop reads CASSLVVRAEAFF. Here the CDR3 DNA reads TGTGCCAGCAGCTTGGTGGTACGCGCTGAAGCTTTCTTT.

V and J are TRBV11-2 and TRBJ2-1; 14 bases are shared with TRBD2. V lost 5 bases to trimming and J lost 7 bases; unmatched junction nucleotides: 7. The CDR3 totals 16 residues. Germline V gives CDR1 SGHAT, CDR2 FQNNGV. The CDR3 region is CASSTGTSGSSNEQFF. CDR3 bases: TGTGCCAGCAGCACCGGGACTAGCGGGAGTAGTAATGAGCAGTTCTTC.

V usage is TRBV5-4 and J usage is TRBJ2-7; D may match TRBD1 or TRBD2 (5 bases each). V dropped 4 bases and J dropped 0 bases, with 14 bases sitting between them. This CDR3 spans 15 amino acids. CDR1 and CDR2 from the germline V gene are SGHNT and YYREEE (reference sequence). In nucleotides, the CDR3 is TGTGCCAGCAGCGTGAGCCCAGGGAGCTCCTACGAGCAGTACTTC. The encoded protein is CASSVSPGSSYEQYF. Using reference TRBV5-4 and TRBJ2-7 for the parts outside the CDR3, the full variable domain is ETGVTQSPTHLIKTRGQQVTLRCSSQSGHNTVSWYQQALGQGPQFIFQYYREEENGRGNFPPRFSGLQFPNYSSELNVNALELDDSALYLCASSVSPGSSYEQYFGPGTRLTVT.

The chain combines TRBV6-1 with TRBJ2-2; D uncertain. V lost 10 bases, J lost 4 bases, and 16 bases lay in between. Germline V CDR1 and CDR2: MNHNS, SASEGT. The CDR3 is made up of 14 amino acids. This chain's CDR3 is CATTTGRATGELFF. CDR3 nucleotide sequence: TGTGCCACCACAACGGGTAGGGCCACCGGGGAGCTGTTTTTT.

This clone has just one count. V is TRBV27 and J is TRBJ2-7; perhaps TRBD1 as D (7 bases). V dropped 3 bases and J dropped 1 base, with 13 bases sitting between them. Germline-derived CDR1 and CDR2 are MNHEY and SMNVEV (reference sequence). This CDR3 contains 15 residues. DNA for the CDR3: TGTGCCAGCAGTTTGTCAGGGGGGAGTTCCTACGAGCAGTACTTC. Translating it yields CASSLSGGSSYEQYF.

The chain joins TRBV13 to TRBJ2-3; D ambiguous. CDR3 size: 17 residues. V was pared by 4 bases and J by 0 bases, with 17 bases between. Looked up from germline, CDR1 is PRHDT and CDR2 is FYEKMQ (reference sequence). CDR3 sequence (DNA): TGTGCCAGCAGCTATGGGTCCAGGAACCCTAGCACAGATACGCAGTATTTT. Protein product: CASSYGSRNPSTDTQYF. Drawing the rest from reference TRBV13 and TRBJ2-3, the complete variable domain is AAGVIQSPRHLIKEKRETATLKCYPIPRHDTVYWYQQGPGQDPQFLISFYEKMQSDKGSIPDRFSAQQFSDYHSELNMSSLELGDSALYFCASSYGSRNPSTDTQYFGPGTRLTVL.

This rearrangement joins TRBV7-2 to TRBJ1-5; D gene ambiguous. With 0 bases removed from V and 0 bases from J, the gap between germline ends came to 6 bases. CDR1 SGHTA and CDR2 FQGNSA come from the germline V gene. CDR3 length: 15 residues. The CDR3 region has the DNA TGTGCCAGCAGCTTAGCAGGATATAGCAATCAGCCCCAGCATTTT. It codes for CASSLAGYSNQPQHF.

The gene calls are TRBV9 and TRBJ2-7, with 7 bases aligning to TRBD1. V trimming: 4 bases; J trimming: 3 bases; junction bases outside the gene matches: 13. This CDR3 has 16 amino acids. CDR1 is SGDLS, CDR2 YYNGEE, per germline. CDR3 in DNA: TGTGCCAGCAGCCCGAGTAGGGGGACAGACCACTACGAGCAGTACTTC. It encodes CASSPSRGTDHYEQYF.

In regard to this clone: One end of the junction does not line up with germline, which may come from a read error. The rearrangement uses TRBV27 and TRBJ2-2; D is unclear. The CDR3 contains 13 residues. Germline-derived CDR1 and CDR2 are MNHEY and SMNVEV (reference sequence). In DNA form, the CDR3 reads TGTGCCAACAGTTTATCGAACGCTGGGGAGCTGTTTTTT. Translation gives CANSLSNAGELFF.

This rearrangement joins TRBV7-8 to TRBJ2-5; the D gene is possibly TRBD2 (6 bases). The V gene lost 1 base and the J gene lost 5 bases, with 14 bases spanning the gap. Germline V gene sequence: CDR1 SGHVS, CDR2 FQNEAQ. The CDR3 length is 15 residues. The CDR3 bases are TGTGCCAGCAGCTTAGGTCTCCCGGGGGTCGAGACCCAGTACTTC. It is translated as CASSLGLPGVETQYF.

The rearrangement joins TRBV27 to TRBJ1-2; D might be TRBD1 (5 bases). The V gene's germline CDR1 is MNHEY and CDR2 SMNVEV (reference sequence). V gave up 1 base and J gave up 3 bases, with 9 bases separating them. The CDR3 contains 14 residues. CDR3 nucleotide sequence: TGTGCCAGCAGTTTATATGAGGGGCACTATGGCTACACCTTC. Its protein is CASSLYEGHYGYTF.

This clone was seen just once. The chain recombines TRBV9 with TRBJ2-6; 7 nucleotides line up with TRBD2. The germline gives CDR1 SGDLS, CDR2 YYNGEE. V dropped 3 bases and J dropped 0; count of bases not matched to a gene: 0. The CDR3 contains 15 residues. For the CDR3, the DNA is TGTGCCAGCAGCGGCGGGGGCTCTGGGGCCAACGTCCTGACTTTC. This encodes CASSGGGSGANVLTF.